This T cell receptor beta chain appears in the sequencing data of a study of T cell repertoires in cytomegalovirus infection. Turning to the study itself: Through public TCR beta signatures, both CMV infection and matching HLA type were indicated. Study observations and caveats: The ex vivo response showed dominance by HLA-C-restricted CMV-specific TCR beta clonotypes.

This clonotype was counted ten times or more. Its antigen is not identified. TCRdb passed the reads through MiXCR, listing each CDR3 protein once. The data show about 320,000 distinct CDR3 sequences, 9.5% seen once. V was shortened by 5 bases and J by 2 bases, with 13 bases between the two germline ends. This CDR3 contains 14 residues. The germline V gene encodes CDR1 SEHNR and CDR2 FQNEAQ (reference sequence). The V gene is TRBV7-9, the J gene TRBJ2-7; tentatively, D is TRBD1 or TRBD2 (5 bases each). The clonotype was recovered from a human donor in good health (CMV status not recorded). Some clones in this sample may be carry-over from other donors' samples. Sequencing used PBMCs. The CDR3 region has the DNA TGTGCCAGCAGCACCGGGACGGCCCCCTACGAGCAGTACTTC. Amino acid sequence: CASSTGTAPYEQYF.